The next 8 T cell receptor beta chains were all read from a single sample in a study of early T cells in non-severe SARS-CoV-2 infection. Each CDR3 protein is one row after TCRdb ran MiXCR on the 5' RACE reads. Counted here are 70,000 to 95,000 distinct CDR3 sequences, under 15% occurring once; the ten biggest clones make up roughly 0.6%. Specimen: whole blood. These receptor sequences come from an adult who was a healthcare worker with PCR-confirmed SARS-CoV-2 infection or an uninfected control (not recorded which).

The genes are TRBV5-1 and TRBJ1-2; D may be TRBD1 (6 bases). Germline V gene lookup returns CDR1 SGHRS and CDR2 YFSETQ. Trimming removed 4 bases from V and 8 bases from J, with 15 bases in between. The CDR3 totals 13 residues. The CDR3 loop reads CASSQPGTRGYTF. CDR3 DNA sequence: TGCGCCAGCAGCCAGCCGGGGACACGCGGCTACACCTTC.

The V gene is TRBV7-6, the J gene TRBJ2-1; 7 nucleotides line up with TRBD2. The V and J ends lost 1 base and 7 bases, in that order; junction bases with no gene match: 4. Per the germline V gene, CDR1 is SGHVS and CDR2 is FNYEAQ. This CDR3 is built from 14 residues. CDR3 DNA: TGTGCCAGCAGCTTAGGGGTACTAGCGAATGAGCAGTTCTTC. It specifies CASSLGVLANEQFF. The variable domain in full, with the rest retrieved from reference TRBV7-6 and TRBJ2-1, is GAGVSQSPRYKVTKRGQDVALRCDPISGHVSLYWYRQALGQGPEFLTYFNYEAQQDKSGLPNDRFSAERPEGSISTLTIQRTEQRDSAMYRCASSLGVLANEQFFGPGTRLTVL.

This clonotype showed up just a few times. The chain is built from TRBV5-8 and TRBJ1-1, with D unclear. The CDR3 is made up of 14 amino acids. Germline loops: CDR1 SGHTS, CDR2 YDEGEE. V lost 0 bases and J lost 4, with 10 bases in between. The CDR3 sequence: CASSLAGPITEAFF. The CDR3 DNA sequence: TGTGCCAGCAGCTTGGCCGGGCCTATCACTGAAGCTTTCTTT.

CDR3 region: CASSSPESLRTEAFF. CDR3 sequence (DNA): TGTGCCAGCAGCTCCCCAGAAAGTCTGAGAACTGAAGCTTTCTTT. The chain combines TRBV7-9 with TRBJ1-1; D is ambiguous. The V gene lost 4 bases and the J gene lost 5 bases, with 17 bases spanning the gap. Germline CDR1 reads SEHNR; CDR2 reads FQNEAQ (reference sequence). This CDR3 region has 15 residues.

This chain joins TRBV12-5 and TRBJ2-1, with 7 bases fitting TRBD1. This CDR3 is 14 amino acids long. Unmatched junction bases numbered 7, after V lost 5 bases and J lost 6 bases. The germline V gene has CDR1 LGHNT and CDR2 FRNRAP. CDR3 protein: CASGTGTVGNEQFF. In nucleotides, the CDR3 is TGTGCTAGTGGTACCGGGACAGTTGGCAATGAGCAGTTCTTC.

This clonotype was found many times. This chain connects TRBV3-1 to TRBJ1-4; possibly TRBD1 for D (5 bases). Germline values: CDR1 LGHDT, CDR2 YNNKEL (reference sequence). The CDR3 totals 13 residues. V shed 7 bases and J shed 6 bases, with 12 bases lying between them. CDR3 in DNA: TGTGCCAGCACCGGGGGTTGGGATGAAAAACTGTTTTTT. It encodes CASTGGWDEKLFF.

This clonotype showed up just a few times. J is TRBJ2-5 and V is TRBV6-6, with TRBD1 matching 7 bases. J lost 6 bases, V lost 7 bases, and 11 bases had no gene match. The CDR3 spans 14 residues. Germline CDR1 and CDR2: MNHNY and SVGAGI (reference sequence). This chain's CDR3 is CASTDRNQVQTQYF. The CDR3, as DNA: TGTGCCAGCACGGACAGGAATCAGGTTCAGACCCAGTACTTC.

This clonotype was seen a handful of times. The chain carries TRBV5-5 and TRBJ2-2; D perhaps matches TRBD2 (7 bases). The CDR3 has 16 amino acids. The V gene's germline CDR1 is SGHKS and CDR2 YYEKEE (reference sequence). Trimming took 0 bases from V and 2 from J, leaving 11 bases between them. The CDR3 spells CASSLGGGGNTGELFF. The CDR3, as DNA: TGTGCCAGCAGCTTGGGCGGGGGCGGTAACACCGGGGAGCTGTTTTTT.